The rows below give T cell receptor beta chains drawn from one sample of a study of CD8 T cells in ankylosing spondylitis. Each CDR3 protein is one row after TCRdb ran MiXCR on the 5' RACE reads. There are about 480,000 distinct CDR3 sequences in the sample; roughly 15% occur only once, and approximately 1% lies in the top ten. Sequenced: blood, either unsorted or a sorted T cell fraction (not recorded which). The origin of the receptors is a male donor with ankylosing spondylitis. Both conserved end residues are part of each CDR3. Fields, in order: V gene, J gene, CDR3 protein.

TRBV11-2	TRBJ1-2	CASSLAVYGYTF
TRBV5-1	TRBJ1-1	CASSVGPRGRGDTEAFF
TRBV7-2	TRBJ2-3	CASSLGMGARSTDTQYF
TRBV12-3/TRBV12-4	TRBJ1-2	CACSLDPGQGIFYGYTF
TRBV10-3	TRBJ1-5	CAISESSGVASNQPQHF
TRBV7-6	TRBJ2-1	CASSLLLSYGLAVYNEQFF
TRBV5-1	TRBJ1-3	CASSLEGGAGNTIYF
TRBV20-1	TRBJ2-1	CSAPPGTSGYYNEQFF
TRBV28	TRBJ2-1	CASSPRGGQGLGGFAF
TRBV11-2	TRBJ2-1	CASSPGGLAGGSSYNEQFF
TRBV6-5	TRBJ1-1	CASSYSGQVLTEAFF
TRBV28	TRBJ2-7	CASSLGTLYEQYF
TRBV2	TRBJ1-1	CASRIDRNTEAFF
TRBV29-1	TRBJ1-1	CSVEPQHMNTEAFF
TRBV21-1	TRBJ2-7	CASSKVCKQRYSYEQYF
TRBV28	TRBJ2-1	CASRDARAGNEQFF
TRBV28	TRBJ2-4	CASSLAGIQYF
TRBV20-1	TRBJ2-2	CSARDPYLGRPVGTGELFF
TRBV3-1	TRBJ1-5	CASSQPRPGTAGDQPQHF
TRBV29-1	TRBJ1-4	CSVASGLEKLFF
TRBV5-1	TRBJ2-1	CASSLAVYPSYNEQFF
TRBV20-1	TRBJ1-2	CSAPLTKYGYTF
TRBV12-3/TRBV12-4	TRBJ1-6	CASSGGQSSYNSPLHF
TRBV10-3	TRBJ2-5	CAISGQRGAQETQYF
TRBV7-9	TRBJ1-5	CASSFEGVGQPQHF
TRBV7-9	TRBJ2-1	CASSLTDLSYNEQFF
TRBV3-1	TRBJ1-3	CASSQDGTGNTIYF
TRBV5-1	TRBJ1-2	CASSLTGGGGYTF
TRBV6-1	TRBJ1-4	CASRLRQATNEKLFF
TRBV7-2	TRBJ2-1	CASSYDRAYNEQFF
TRBV5-1	TRBJ2-1	CASSLASRQGTSYNEQFF
TRBV12-3/TRBV12-4	TRBJ2-5	CASSLDRGTSGKETQYF
TRBV12-3/TRBV12-4	TRBJ2-7	CASRYTSVGEQYF
TRBV12-3/TRBV12-4	TRBJ1-2	CASSSTVGGGYGYTF
TRBV6-5	TRBJ2-1	CASSFPQGWAPPRDEQFF
TRBV20-1	TRBJ2-2	CSARPSGRTVGELFF
TRBV5-6	TRBJ2-3	CASSLEFPDTQYF
TRBV18	TRBJ1-1	CASSPRAVVNTEAFF
TRBV20-1	TRBJ2-2	CSARRGNTGELFF
TRBV11-2	TRBJ2-2	CASSNYPAGTSGPSGTGELFF
TRBV7-9	TRBJ1-2	CASSLRQVDYGYTF
TRBV30	TRBJ1-2	CAWNSGGNYGYTF
TRBV18	TRBJ2-7	CASSDRAEQYF
TRBV7-7	TRBJ2-7	CASSHGTSGRYEQYF